This T cell receptor beta chain came from a study of cytomegalovirus exposure and HLA in healthy donors. General study points: Reports state that TCR beta sequences accurately predicted most subjects' HLA-A and HLA-B alleles. Earlier results showed most TCR beta V segments being productive about 87% or about 30% of the time. Among CMV-associated TCR beta chains, most appeared HLA-restricted in a later analysis.

As regards this clone: The antigen is not known.

13 Jbeta primers and 60 Vbeta primers were used for the PCR. Using immunoSEQ multiplex PCR, the repertoire was profiled, and TCRdb retains in-frame clones only, with some absent. Of about 180,000 clones listed, roughly 82% are singletons. V shed 4 bases, J shed 2 bases, and the junction held 6 bases outside the gene matches. The germline CDR1 and CDR2 sequences are SGHKS and YYEKEE (reference sequence). The CDR3 consists of 15 residues. The rearrangement links TRBV5-5 to TRBJ1-2; TRBD1 agrees at 9 bases. Sample: PBMCs. This receptor was taken from a middle-aged man in good health and CMV-seronegative. The CDR3: CASSLGTGLNYGYTF. CDR3 bases: TGTGCCAGCAGCCTAGGGACAGGGTTGAACTATGGCTACACCTTC.